Each of the 12 T cell receptor beta chains below was sequenced from the same sample in a study of T-cell reconstitution after alpha-beta-depleted transplantation in children. This sample's TCRbeta library carried unique molecular identifier barcodes. MiXCR, run by TCRdb on the PCR reads, gives a single entry per CDR3 protein. The table has fewer than 250,000 distinct CDR3 sequences, approximately 15% seen once. Sample: PBMCs, mostly from graft donor cells, taken 360 days after TCRalphabeta/CD19-depleted stem cell transplant. Receptors originate from a male patient between 2 and 15 years old who had a stem cell transplant for acute lymphoblastic leukemia, so the T cells may come from the graft donor.

This clonotype has just a few counts. The chain recombines TRBV6-1 with TRBJ2-7, with 9 bases fitting TRBD1. The length of the CDR3 is 17 residues. The trim removed 5 bases at V and 3 bases at J, leaving 14 bases unmatched. CDR1 is MNHNS, CDR2 SASEGT, per germline. The CDR3 here is CASSISWRGQGYYEQYF. CDR3 coding DNA: TGTGCCAGCAGTATCAGTTGGCGAGGACAGGGGTACTACGAGCAGTACTTC.

This chain links TRBV6-1 with TRBJ2-5; 7 nucleotides align to TRBD2. Germline values: CDR1 MNHNS, CDR2 SASEGT. This CDR3 has 14 amino acids. V trimming: 2 bases; J trimming: 4 bases; junction bases outside the gene matches: 4. CDR3 sequence: CASSESGTPETQYF. Written as DNA, the CDR3 is TGTGCCAGCAGTGAAAGCGGGACTCCAGAGACCCAGTACTTC.

This clonotype appeared a few times. J is TRBJ2-7 and V is TRBV6-1; tentative D call: TRBD1 (6 bases). CDR1 and CDR2 (germline): MNHNS, SASEGT. V lost 7 bases, J lost 4 bases, and 17 bases lay in between. CDR3 size: 14 residues. The CDR3 bases are TGTGCCAGCAAGAGGAGAGGACAGCTATACGAGCAGTACTTC. Translated, it gives CASKRRGQLYEQYF.

This chain connects TRBV24-1 to TRBJ2-1, with 7 bases fitting TRBD1. The CDR3 is 17 amino acids. Germline CDR1 KGHDR, CDR2 SFDVKD. With 1 base clipped from V and 1 base from J, the junction kept 6 bases outside the gene matches. The CDR3 protein is CATSDFQGQLSYNEQFF. The DNA for the CDR3 is TGTGCCACCAGTGATTTTCAGGGACAGTTATCCTACAATGAGCAGTTCTTC.

This clonotype turned up a few times. The CDR3, as DNA: TGCAGTGCTAGATGGCGGGGGCCTGCTGGAAACACCATATATTTT. Protein sequence: CSARWRGPAGNTIYF. This rearrangement joins TRBV20-1 to TRBJ1-3, with a tentative D call TRBD1 (6 bases). Trimming left V 2 bases short and J 2 bases short, with 13 bases between. The CDR3 length is 15 residues. Looked up from germline, CDR1 is DFQATT and CDR2 is SNEGSKA (reference sequence).

This clonotype has more than one count but fewer than ten. The chain couples TRBV24-1 to TRBJ2-3; TRBD1 is a possible D gene (6 bases). Trimming took 2 bases from V and 0 from J, leaving 11 bases between them. CDR1 is KGHDR and CDR2 is SFDVKD in the germline V gene. This CDR3 is built from 16 residues. In nucleotides, the CDR3 is TGTGCCACCAGTGATTCCGGGACACCTAGCACAGATACGCAGTATTTT. It codes for CATSDSGTPSTDTQYF.

The V and J genes are TRBV11-1 and TRBJ2-7; maybe TRBD1 (7 bases). Per germline, CDR1 SGHAT and CDR2 FQDESV (reference sequence). The CDR3 runs to 14 residues. V lost 5 bases and J lost 8, with 19 bases in between. The CDR3 sequence: CASSPGGPRFQQYF. The DNA for the CDR3 is TGTGCCAGCAGCCCAGGGGGGCCACGATTCCAGCAGTACTTC.

The rearrangement joins TRBV29-1 to TRBJ2-3; 9 bases fit TRBD1. CDR1 is SQVTM, CDR2 ANQGSEA, per germline. There are 14 residues in the CDR3. The junction had 7 bases not matched to a gene; V was cut back by 5 bases and J by 4 bases. The DNA for the CDR3 is TGCAGCGTTAGCAATACAGGGGGCTCAGATACGCAGTATTTT. Its translation is CSVSNTGGSDTQYF.

The sample holds a few counts of this clonotype. The V and J genes are TRBV10-3 and TRBJ2-2; 7 positions agree with TRBD2. The CDR3 runs to 14 residues. J gave up 3 bases and V 7 bases, and 5 bases lay outside the gene matches. Looked up from germline, CDR1 is ENHRY and CDR2 is SYGVKD. CDR3 coding DNA: TGTGCCATCAAAGGCGGGGGTGACACCGGGGAGCTGTTTTTT. Encoded protein: CAIKGGGDTGELFF.

The chain employs TRBV7-9 and TRBJ2-5; weak D call: TRBD1 (6 bases). The CDR3 is made up of 15 amino acids. Germline V gene data show CDR1 as SEHNR and CDR2 as FQNEAQ (reference sequence). V shed 6 bases and J shed 0 bases, with 14 bases lying between them. CDR3 nucleotides: TGTGCCAGCAGTAGGGGAGAGGGGGACCAAGAGACCCAGTACTTC. Translated, it gives CASSRGEGDQETQYF.

V gene TRBV3-1 combines with J gene TRBJ2-1, with 8 bases matching TRBD2. CDR1 and CDR2 (germline): LGHDT, YNNKEL (reference sequence). The ends lost 1 base at V and 7 bases at J; junction bases unmatched: 0. The length of the CDR3 is 13 residues. CDR3 loop: CASSQAGGNEQFF. CDR3 DNA: TGTGCCAGCAGCCAAGCGGGGGGGAATGAGCAGTTCTTC.

There are a few counts of this clonotype. This chain connects TRBV6-1 to TRBJ2-3; D ambiguous. The CDR3 sequence is 13 residues long. Germline CDR1 reads MNHNS; CDR2 reads SASEGT. The germline V and J ends were trimmed by 5 bases and 6 bases, with 12 bases remaining between them. CDR3 nucleotide sequence: TGTGCCAGCAGTACCCTCCTGGGGGATACGCAGTATTTT. Translating gives CASSTLLGDTQYF.